Below are 9 T cell receptor beta chains sequenced from a single sample in a study of blood T cell repertoires in COVID-19. The table came from immunoSEQ multiplex PCR; TCRdb's copy has only in-frame clones and leaves some out. Among 110,000 or so clones listed, roughly 80% were seen once. The source material was peripheral blood. These receptors originate from a woman older than 75 with acute or convalescent COVID-19.

This rearrangement joins TRBV20-1 to TRBJ2-1; 11 bases are shared with TRBD2. V lost 3 bases to trimming and J lost 0 bases; unmatched junction nucleotides: 16. Germline values: CDR1 DFQATT, CDR2 SNEGSKA (reference sequence). The CDR3 length is 20 residues. The CDR3 here is CSASFLGGLADPNSYNEQFF. In nucleotides, the CDR3 is TGCAGTGCTAGTTTTTTGGGGGGACTAGCGGACCCTAACTCCTACAATGAGCAGTTCTTC.

The chain joins TRBV4-3 to TRBJ2-1, with 9 bases aligning to TRBD1. The ends lost 2 bases at V and 11 bases at J; junction bases unmatched: 7. CDR1 and CDR2 from the germline V gene are LGHNA and YSLEER. CDR3 length equals 14 residues. CDR3 DNA sequence: TGCGCCAGCAGCCAAATGCCGGGACAGGGCCAGCAGTTCTTC. This sequence encodes CASSQMPGQGQQFF.

This chain uses TRBV29-1 with TRBJ2-1; a possible D gene is TRBD2 (7 bases). Germline V gene lookup returns CDR1 SQVTM and CDR2 ANQGSEA. The ends were cut back, 4 bases at V and 4 bases at J, with 29 bases in the middle. The CDR3 has 19 amino acids. In DNA, the CDR3 is TGCAGCGTTGGTTTCCCCAATTGGCTTGGGGGGGCGAAGTACAATGAGCAGTTCTTC. Protein: CSVGFPNWLGGAKYNEQFF.

This clone has at least ten counts. The rearrangement links TRBV12-5 to TRBJ2-2; D gene unclear. The CDR3 has 12 residues. Germline loops: CDR1 LGHNT, CDR2 FRNRAP. With 0 bases removed from V and 7 bases from J, the gap between germline ends came to 3 bases. The CDR3 region is CASGLVYGELFF. The CDR3 region has the DNA TGTGCTAGTGGTTTGGTATACGGGGAGCTGTTTTTT.

The gene calls are TRBV5-1 and TRBJ2-3; 8 bases match TRBD1. J lost 4 bases, V lost 3 bases, and 1 base had no gene match. Germline CDR1 is SGHRS and CDR2 is YFSETQ. This CDR3 contains 13 residues. The CDR3 here is CASSSQGADTQYF. CDR3 DNA: TGCGCCAGCAGCTCACAGGGGGCAGATACGCAGTATTTT.

The rearrangement joins TRBV6-5 to TRBJ1-6; D is uncertain. Germline CDR1 MNHEY, CDR2 SVGAGI. V lost 0 bases and J lost 5, with 11 bases in between. CDR3 size: 16 residues. CDR3: CASSYSPLRDNSPLHF. The DNA for the CDR3 is TGTGCCAGCAGTTACTCTCCGTTGAGGGATAATTCACCCCTCCACTTT.

The chain uses TRBV27 and TRBJ2-1; 10 bases line up with TRBD1. The J segment lost 10 bases and the V segment lost 3 bases, leaving 9 bases of the junction unmatched. CDR1 is MNHEY and CDR2 is SMNVEV in the germline V gene (reference sequence). The CDR3 has 15 residues. The CDR3: CASSLGTGARGEQFF. CDR3 in DNA: TGTGCCAGCAGTTTGGGGACAGGGGCGAGAGGGGAGCAGTTCTTC.

The chain employs TRBV7-9 and TRBJ1-5; 9 bases map to TRBD1. Per germline, CDR1 SEHNR and CDR2 FQNEAQ (reference sequence). The CDR3 length is 16 residues. V trimming: 5 bases; J trimming: 7 bases; junction bases outside the gene matches: 12. CDR3 sequence (DNA): TGTGCCAGCAGCCGAGGCACAGGGACAGGGCGACAGCCCCAGCATTTT. Amino acid sequence: CASSRGTGTGRQPQHF.

In this sample, this clone turned up a few times. The V and J genes are TRBV19 and TRBJ2-1; D is perhaps TRBD1 (5 bases). This CDR3 contains 16 residues. V was trimmed by 10 bases and J by 0 bases, leaving 19 bases between them. Germline loops: CDR1 LNHDA, CDR2 SQIVND (reference sequence). In nucleotides, the CDR3 is TGTGCCACCCATCGTAGGGGATCGAGCTCCTACAATGAGCAGTTCTTC. This encodes CATHRRGSSSYNEQFF. The full variable domain, rest sourced from reference TRBV19 and TRBJ2-1, is DGGITQSPKYLFRKEGQNVTLSCEQNLNHDAMYWYRQDPGQGLRLIYYSQIVNDFQKGDIAEGYSVSREKKESFPLTVTSAQKNPTAFYLCATHRRGSSSYNEQFFGPGTRLTVL.